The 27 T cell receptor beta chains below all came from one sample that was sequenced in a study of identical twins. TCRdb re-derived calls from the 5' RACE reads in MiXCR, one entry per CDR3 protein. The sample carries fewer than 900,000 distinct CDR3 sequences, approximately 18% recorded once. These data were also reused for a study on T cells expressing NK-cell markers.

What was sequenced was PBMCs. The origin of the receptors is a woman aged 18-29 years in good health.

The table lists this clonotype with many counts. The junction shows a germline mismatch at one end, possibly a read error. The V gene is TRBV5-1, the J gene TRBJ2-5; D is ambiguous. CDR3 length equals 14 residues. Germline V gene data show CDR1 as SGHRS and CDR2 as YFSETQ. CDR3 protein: CASSLERFQETQYF. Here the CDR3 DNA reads TGTGCCAGCAGCTTAGAACGGTTCCAAGAGACCCAGTACTTC.

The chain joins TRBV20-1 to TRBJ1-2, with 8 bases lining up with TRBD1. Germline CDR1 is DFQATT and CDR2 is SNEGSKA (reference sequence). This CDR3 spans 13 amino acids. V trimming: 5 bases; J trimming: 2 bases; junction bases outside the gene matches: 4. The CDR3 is CSAAGTGNYGYTF. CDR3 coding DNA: TGCAGTGCTGCCGGGACAGGAAACTATGGCTACACCTTC.

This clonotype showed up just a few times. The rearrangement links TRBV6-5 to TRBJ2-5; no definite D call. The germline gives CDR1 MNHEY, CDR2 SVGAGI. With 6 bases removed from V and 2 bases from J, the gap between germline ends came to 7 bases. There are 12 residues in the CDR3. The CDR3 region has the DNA TGTGCCAGCAGCGCCCCTCAAGAGACCCAGTACTTC. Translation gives CASSAPQETQYF.

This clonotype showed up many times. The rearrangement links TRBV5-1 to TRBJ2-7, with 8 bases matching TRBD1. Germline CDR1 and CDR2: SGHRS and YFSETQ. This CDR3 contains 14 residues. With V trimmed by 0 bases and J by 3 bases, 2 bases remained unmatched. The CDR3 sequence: CASSLGQGIYEQYF. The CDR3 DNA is TGCGCCAGCAGCTTGGGACAGGGGATCTACGAGCAGTACTTC.

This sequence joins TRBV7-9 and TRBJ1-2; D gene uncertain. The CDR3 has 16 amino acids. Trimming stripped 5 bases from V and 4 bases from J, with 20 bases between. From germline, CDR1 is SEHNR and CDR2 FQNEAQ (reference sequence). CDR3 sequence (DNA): TGTGCCAGCAGCGAAACCATACTCCTGGCTCGCTATGGCTACACCTTC. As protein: CASSETILLARYGYTF.

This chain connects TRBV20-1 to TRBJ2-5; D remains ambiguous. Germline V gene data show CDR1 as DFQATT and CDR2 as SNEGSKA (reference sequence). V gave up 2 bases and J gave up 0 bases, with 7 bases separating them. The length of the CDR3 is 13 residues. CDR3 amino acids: CSARRRNQETQYF. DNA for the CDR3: TGCAGTGCTAGACGAAGGAACCAAGAGACCCAGTACTTC.

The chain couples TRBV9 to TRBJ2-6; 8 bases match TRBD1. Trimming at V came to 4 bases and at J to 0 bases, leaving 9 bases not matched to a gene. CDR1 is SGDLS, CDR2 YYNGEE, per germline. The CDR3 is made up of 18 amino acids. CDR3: CASSPRTGSVSGANVLTF. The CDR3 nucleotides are TGTGCCAGCAGCCCCCGGACAGGGTCTGTCTCTGGGGCCAACGTCCTGACTTTC.

In DNA form, the CDR3 reads TGTGCCAGCAGTTCCATATGGACTAGCAGGCCAGATACGCAGTATTTT. Translation: CASSSIWTSRPDTQYF. The chain links TRBV6-5 to TRBJ2-3; TRBD2 aligns across 8 bases. CDR3 length: 16 residues. V trimming: 4 bases; J trimming: 4 bases; junction bases outside the gene matches: 10. Germline values: CDR1 MNHEY, CDR2 SVGAGI.

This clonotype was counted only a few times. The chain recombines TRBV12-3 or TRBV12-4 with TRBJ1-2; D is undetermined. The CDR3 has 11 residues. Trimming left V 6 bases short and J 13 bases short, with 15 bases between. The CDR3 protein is CASSLLGLATF. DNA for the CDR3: TGTGCCAGCAGCCTCCTTGGACTTGCCACCTTC.

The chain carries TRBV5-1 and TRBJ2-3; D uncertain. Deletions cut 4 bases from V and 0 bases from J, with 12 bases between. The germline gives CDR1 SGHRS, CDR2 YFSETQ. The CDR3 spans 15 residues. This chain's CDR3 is CASSAWISSTDTQYF. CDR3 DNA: TGCGCCAGCAGCGCCTGGATTTCTAGCACAGATACGCAGTATTTT.

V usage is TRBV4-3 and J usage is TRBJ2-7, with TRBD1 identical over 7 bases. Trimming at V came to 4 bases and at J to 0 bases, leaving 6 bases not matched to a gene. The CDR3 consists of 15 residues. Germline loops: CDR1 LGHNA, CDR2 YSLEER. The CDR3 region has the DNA TGCGCCAGCAGCCCGAGGACAGGTTACTCCTACGAGCAGTACTTC. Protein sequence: CASSPRTGYSYEQYF.

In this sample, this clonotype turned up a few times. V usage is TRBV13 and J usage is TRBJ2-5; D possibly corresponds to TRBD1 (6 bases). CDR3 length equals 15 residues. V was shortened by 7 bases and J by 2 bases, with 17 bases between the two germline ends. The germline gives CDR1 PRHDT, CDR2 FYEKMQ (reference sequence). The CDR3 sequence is CASTTRSQGQETQYF. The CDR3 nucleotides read TGTGCCAGCACTACTCGCTCCCAGGGGCAAGAGACCCAGTACTTC.

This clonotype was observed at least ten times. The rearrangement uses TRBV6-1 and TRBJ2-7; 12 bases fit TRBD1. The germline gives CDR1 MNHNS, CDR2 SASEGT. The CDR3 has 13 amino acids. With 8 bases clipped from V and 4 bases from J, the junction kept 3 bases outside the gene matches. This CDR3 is CASWDRGRYEQYF. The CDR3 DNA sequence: TGTGCCAGCTGGGACAGGGGGCGATACGAGCAGTACTTC.

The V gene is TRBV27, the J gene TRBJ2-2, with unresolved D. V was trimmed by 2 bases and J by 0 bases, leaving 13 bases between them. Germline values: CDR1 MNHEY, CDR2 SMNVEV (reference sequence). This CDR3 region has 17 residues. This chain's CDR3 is CASSLRLRSANTGELFF. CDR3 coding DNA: TGTGCCAGCAGTTTACGACTGCGGAGCGCGAACACCGGGGAGCTGTTTTTT.

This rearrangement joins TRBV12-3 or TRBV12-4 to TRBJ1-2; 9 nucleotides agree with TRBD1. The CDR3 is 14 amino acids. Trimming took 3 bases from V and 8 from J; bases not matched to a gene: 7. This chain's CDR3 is CASSFRQGVDGYTF. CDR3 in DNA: TGTGCCAGCAGTTTTCGACAGGGGGTCGACGGCTACACCTTC.

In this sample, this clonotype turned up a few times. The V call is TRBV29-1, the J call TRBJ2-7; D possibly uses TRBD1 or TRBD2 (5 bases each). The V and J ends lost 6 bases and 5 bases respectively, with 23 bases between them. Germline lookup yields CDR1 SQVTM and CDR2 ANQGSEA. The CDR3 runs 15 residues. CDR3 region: CSVAPGWGMRNEQYF. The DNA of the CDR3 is TGCAGCGTCGCACCGGGGTGGGGGATGAGGAACGAGCAGTACTTC.

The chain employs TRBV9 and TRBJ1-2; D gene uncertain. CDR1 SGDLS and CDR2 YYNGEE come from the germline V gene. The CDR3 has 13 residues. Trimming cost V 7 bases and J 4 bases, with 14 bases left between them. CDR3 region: CASGSRGSYGYTF. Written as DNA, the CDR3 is TGTGCCAGCGGCTCTCGTGGAAGCTATGGCTACACCTTC. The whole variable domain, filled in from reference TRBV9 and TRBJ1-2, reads DSGVTQTPKHLITATGQRVTLRCSPRSGDLSVYWYQQSLDQGLQFLIQYYNGEERAKGNILERFSAQQFPDLHSELNLSSLELGDSALYFCASGSRGSYGYTFGSGTRLTVV.

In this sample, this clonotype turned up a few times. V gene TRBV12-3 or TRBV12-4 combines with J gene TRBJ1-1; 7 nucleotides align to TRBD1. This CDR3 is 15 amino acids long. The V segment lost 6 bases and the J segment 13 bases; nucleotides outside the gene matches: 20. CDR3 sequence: CASSPLREQGFRGFF. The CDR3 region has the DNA TGTGCCAGCAGCCCACTTAGAGAACAGGGGTTCAGGGGTTTCTTT.

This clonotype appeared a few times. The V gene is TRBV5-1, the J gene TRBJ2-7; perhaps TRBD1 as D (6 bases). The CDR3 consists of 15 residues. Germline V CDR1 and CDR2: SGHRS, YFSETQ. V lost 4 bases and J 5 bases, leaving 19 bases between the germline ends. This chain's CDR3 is CASSLTFTGQNEQYF. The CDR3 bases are TGCGCCAGCAGCCTTACTTTTACGGGACAAAACGAGCAGTACTTC.

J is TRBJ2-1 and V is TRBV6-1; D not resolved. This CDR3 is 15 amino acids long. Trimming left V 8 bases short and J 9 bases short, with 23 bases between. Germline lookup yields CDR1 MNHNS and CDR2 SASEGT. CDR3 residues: CASWSGLRDLGEQFF. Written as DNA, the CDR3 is TGTGCCAGCTGGTCAGGCCTACGCGACCTCGGTGAGCAGTTCTTC.

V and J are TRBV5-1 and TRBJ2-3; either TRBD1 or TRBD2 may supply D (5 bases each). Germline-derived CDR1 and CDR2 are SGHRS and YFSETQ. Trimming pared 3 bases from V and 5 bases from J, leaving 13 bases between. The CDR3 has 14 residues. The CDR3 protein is CASSSGTAGDTQYF. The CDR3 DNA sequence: TGCGCCAGCAGCTCGGGGACGGCGGGAGATACGCAGTATTTT.

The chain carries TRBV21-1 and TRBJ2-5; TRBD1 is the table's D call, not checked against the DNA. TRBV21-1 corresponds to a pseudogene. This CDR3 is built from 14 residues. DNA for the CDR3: TGTGCCAGCAGCGCCCGTCGGGGGAGAGAGACCCAGTACTTC. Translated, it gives CASSARRGRETQYF.

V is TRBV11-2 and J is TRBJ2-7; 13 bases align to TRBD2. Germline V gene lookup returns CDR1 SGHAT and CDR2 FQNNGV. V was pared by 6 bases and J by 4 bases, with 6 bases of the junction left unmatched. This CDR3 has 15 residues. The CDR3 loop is CASSTTSGRGYEQYF. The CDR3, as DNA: TGTGCCAGCAGTACAACTAGCGGGAGGGGGTACGAGCAGTACTTC. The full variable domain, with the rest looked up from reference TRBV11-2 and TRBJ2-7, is EAGVAQSPRYKIIEKRQSVAFWCNPISGHATLYWYQQILGQGPKLLIQFQNNGVVDDSQLPKDRFSAERLKGVDSTLKIQPAKLEDSAVYLCASSTTSGRGYEQYFGPGTRLTVT.

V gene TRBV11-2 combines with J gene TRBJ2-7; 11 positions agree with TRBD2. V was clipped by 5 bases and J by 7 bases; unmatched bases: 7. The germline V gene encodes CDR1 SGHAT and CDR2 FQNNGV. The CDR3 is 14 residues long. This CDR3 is CASSPTSGSWEQYF. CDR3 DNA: TGTGCCAGCAGCCCCACTAGCGGGAGTTGGGAGCAGTACTTC.

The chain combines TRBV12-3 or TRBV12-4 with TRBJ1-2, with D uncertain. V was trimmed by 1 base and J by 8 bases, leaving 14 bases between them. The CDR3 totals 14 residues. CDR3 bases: TGTGCCAGCAGTTTAGTCTCCGGCGTGGACGGCTACACCTTC. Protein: CASSLVSGVDGYTF.

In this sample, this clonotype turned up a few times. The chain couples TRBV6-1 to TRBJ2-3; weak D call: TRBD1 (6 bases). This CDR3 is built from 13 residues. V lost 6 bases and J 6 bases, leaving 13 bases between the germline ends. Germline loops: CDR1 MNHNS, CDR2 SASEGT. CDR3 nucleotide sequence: TGTGCCAGCAGCTGGACAGAAGGGGATACGCAGTATTTT. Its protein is CASSWTEGDTQYF.

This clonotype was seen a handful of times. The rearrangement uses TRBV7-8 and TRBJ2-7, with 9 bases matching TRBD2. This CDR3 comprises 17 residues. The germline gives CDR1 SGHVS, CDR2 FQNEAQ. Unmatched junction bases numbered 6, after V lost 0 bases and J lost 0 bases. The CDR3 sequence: CASSLATSGFFSYEQYF. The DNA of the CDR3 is TGTGCCAGCAGCTTAGCTACTAGCGGGTTCTTCTCCTACGAGCAGTACTTC.